The next 32 T cell receptor beta chains were all read from a single sample in a study of T cell changes during pregnancy in multiple sclerosis. Sequencing was performed with immunoSEQ multiplex PCR; in TCRdb, only in-frame clones are kept and a portion is missing. Among about 92,000 clones, 80% to 95% were seen once, and the ten largest hold around 4.5%. The specimen was peripheral blood, collected in the first trimester of pregnancy. Source of these receptors: a female donor with multiple sclerosis, enrolled in a pregnancy study.

The chain employs TRBV19 and TRBJ2-6; D gene uncertain. The CDR3 totals 16 residues. Germline V gene lookup returns CDR1 LNHDA and CDR2 SQIVND (reference sequence). Between the trimmed V and J ends, which lost 3 bases and 1 base, there was a span of 10 bases. The CDR3 bases are TGTGCCAGTAGTATCCCAAGCCGGTCTGGGGCCAACGTCCTGACTTTC. Protein product: CASSIPSRSGANVLTF.

This clone was observed a single time. The rearrangement joins TRBV30 to TRBJ1-4, with D hard to call. V was shortened by 0 bases and J by 8 bases, with 10 bases between the two germline ends. The CDR3 sequence is 13 residues long. CDR1 is GTSNPN, CDR2 SVGIG, per germline (reference sequence). DNA of the CDR3: TGTGCCTGGAGTGTAGGCTTGAGGGAAAAACTGTTTTTT. This encodes CAWSVGLREKLFF.

The rearrangement uses TRBV6-1 and TRBJ2-7; 7 nucleotides line up with TRBD1. Trimming took 2 bases from V and 3 from J; bases not matched to a gene: 4. This CDR3 has 14 residues. Germline CDR1 and CDR2: MNHNS and SASEGT. The CDR3 here is CASSEPGQLYEQYF. CDR3 in DNA: TGTGCCAGCAGTGAACCGGGACAGCTCTACGAGCAGTACTTC.

The CDR3 DNA reads TGTGCCAGCAGCTTAGGCTCAGACTACACAGATACGCAGTATTTT. It codes for CASSLGSDYTDTQYF. The gene calls are TRBV13 and TRBJ2-3; D possibly corresponds to TRBD2 (5 bases). Germline CDR1 is PRHDT and CDR2 is FYEKMQ (reference sequence). Trimming pared 0 bases from V and 2 bases from J, leaving 9 bases between. This CDR3 is built from 15 residues.

This clone showed up just once. The chain combines TRBV7-8 with TRBJ1-5; D perhaps matches TRBD1 (5 bases). V was clipped by 5 bases and J by 6 bases, with 14 bases between them. The CDR3 contains 14 residues. Germline CDR1 and CDR2: SGHVS and FQNEAQ. The CDR3 here is CASSPGGSGQPQHF. CDR3 DNA sequence: TGTGCCAGCAGCCCGGGGGGGTCGGGTCAGCCCCAGCATTTT.

The J gene is TRBJ2-7, the V gene TRBV14; tentative D call: TRBD1 (6 bases). The CDR3 runs to 12 residues. Germline V gives CDR1 SGHDN, CDR2 FVKESK. Trimming removed 6 bases from V and 3 bases from J, with 9 bases in between. CDR3 residues: CASSRDNYEQYF. CDR3 DNA sequence: TGTGCCAGCAGTCGGGACAACTACGAGCAGTACTTC. The whole variable domain, remainder taken from reference TRBV14 and TRBJ2-7, is EAGVTQFPSHSVIEKGQTVTLRCDPISGHDNLYWYRRVMGKEIKFLLHFVKESKQDESGMPNNRFLAERTGGTYSTLKVQPAELEDSGVYFCASSRDNYEQYFGPGTRLTVT.

The chain couples TRBV29-1 to TRBJ1-1; D is unclear. Germline V lookup: CDR1 SQVTM, CDR2 ANQGSEA. Trimming removed 2 bases from V and 0 bases from J, with 13 bases in between. The CDR3 spans 15 residues. The DNA for the CDR3 is TGCAGCGTTGAATCCAGGCTCCCCTTGAACACTGAAGCTTTCTTT. Protein sequence: CSVESRLPLNTEAFF.

J is TRBJ1-3 and V is TRBV11-3, with 7 bases matching TRBD1. Germline V gene lookup returns CDR1 SGHNT and CDR2 YENEEA. Germline trimming cut 5 bases from V and 1 base from J; bases unmatched to any gene: 8. The CDR3 sequence is 16 residues long. The CDR3 here is CASSLGTAGSGNTIYF. The CDR3 DNA sequence: TGTGCCAGCAGCCTCGGGACAGCAGGGTCTGGAAACACCATATATTTT.

The chain recombines TRBV6-6 with TRBJ2-7; possibly TRBD1 for D (5 bases). V shed 2 bases and J shed 0 bases, with 11 bases lying between them. The germline V gene has CDR1 MNHNY and CDR2 SVGAGI (reference sequence). This CDR3 spans 15 amino acids. This chain's CDR3 is CASSYGAGSSYEQYF. In DNA, the CDR3 is TGTGCCAGCAGTTACGGGGCAGGAAGCTCCTACGAGCAGTACTTC.

The V gene is TRBV5-4, the J gene TRBJ2-5; TRBD1 matches 10 bases. Germline CDR1 SGHNT, CDR2 YYREEE (reference sequence). The CDR3 extends over 16 amino acids. V was pared by 3 bases and J by 3 bases, with 8 bases of the junction left unmatched. The CDR3, as DNA: TGTGCCAGCAGCTCTACGGGACAGGGGTTCGAAGAGACCCAGTACTTC. Amino acid sequence: CASSSTGQGFEETQYF.

This clone was seen more than once but under ten times. The chain has TRBV5-5 and TRBJ2-1; 12 nucleotides align to TRBD2. The length of the CDR3 is 16 residues. The germline gives CDR1 SGHKS, CDR2 YYEKEE (reference sequence). Germline trimming cut 1 base from V and 2 bases from J; bases unmatched to any gene: 1. DNA of the CDR3: TGTGCCAGCAGCTTGCCTAGCGGGGGGGCCTACAATGAGCAGTTCTTC. It codes for CASSLPSGGAYNEQFF.

The chain recombines TRBV12-5 with TRBJ1-1; maybe TRBD1 (6 bases). CDR1 LGHNT and CDR2 FRNRAP come from the germline V gene. CDR3 length: 18 residues. V gave up 2 bases and J gave up 2 bases, with 21 bases separating them. The CDR3 is CASGLRGMGGGGNTEAFF. The CDR3 DNA reads as TGTGCTAGTGGTTTGAGGGGTATGGGAGGGGGAGGAAACACTGAAGCTTTCTTT.

The V call is TRBV6-1, the J call TRBJ2-7, with 8 nucleotides matching TRBD2. In germline, CDR1 is MNHNS, CDR2 SASEGT. This CDR3 region has 14 residues. Losses at the gene ends were 5 bases for V and 9 bases for J; bases not matched to a gene: 12. CDR3 residues: CASSPRRGGGVQYF. The CDR3 bases are TGTGCCAGCAGTCCCCGCCGGGGGGGCGGTGTGCAGTACTTC.

This clone was recorded only once. This rearrangement joins TRBV29-1 to TRBJ1-1; D is unclear. The CDR3 covers 14 residues. V shed 4 bases and J shed 4 bases, with 16 bases lying between them. Germline-derived CDR1 and CDR2 are SQVTM and ANQGSEA. CDR3 loop: CSVAGYRGRTEAFF. The CDR3 DNA follows: TGCAGCGTTGCGGGGTACAGAGGGCGCACTGAAGCTTTCTTT.

V is TRBV5-4 and J is TRBJ1-1; 7 nucleotides align to TRBD1. The CDR3 has 15 residues. V dropped 3 bases and J dropped 1; count of bases not matched to a gene: 6. Per germline, CDR1 SGHNT and CDR2 YYREEE (reference sequence). Here the CDR3 reads CASSSKGGANTEAFF. CDR3 bases: TGTGCCAGCAGCTCCAAAGGGGGCGCGAACACTGAAGCTTTCTTT.

The chain combines TRBV5-6 with TRBJ1-2; TRBD1 agrees at 12 bases. V was clipped by 1 base and J by 0 bases; unmatched bases: 10. The CDR3 has 19 residues. The germline gives CDR1 SGHDT, CDR2 YYEEEE. The CDR3 DNA is TGTGCCAGCAGCTTGTATGGCCCGGGACAGGGGGCCTCTAACTATGGCTACACCTTC. It specifies CASSLYGPGQGASNYGYTF.

This chain connects TRBV19 to TRBJ1-1; 10 bases fit TRBD1. The V gene's germline CDR1 is LNHDA and CDR2 SQIVND (reference sequence). This CDR3 spans 14 amino acids. With 5 bases clipped from V and 4 bases from J, the junction kept 4 bases outside the gene matches. The CDR3 spells CASSPWTGGTEAFF. For the CDR3, the DNA is TGTGCCAGTAGTCCTTGGACAGGGGGCACTGAAGCTTTCTTT.

A few counts support this clone. The chain employs TRBV5-4 and TRBJ1-1, with D perhaps matching TRBD1 (5 bases). The V gene's germline CDR1 is SGHNT and CDR2 YYREEE (reference sequence). The V end was cut by 6 bases, the J end by 7 bases, with 13 bases between. The CDR3 totals 12 residues. The DNA of the CDR3 is TGTGCCAGCAACAACCAGGGTTTTGAAGCTTTCTTT. Its translation: CASNNQGFEAFF.

V is TRBV6-5 and J is TRBJ2-3; TRBD2 might be the D (6 bases). The V end was cut by 4 bases, the J end by 2 bases, with 10 bases between. The CDR3 runs to 14 residues. Germline V gene sequence: CDR1 MNHEY, CDR2 SVGAGI. For the CDR3, the DNA is TGTGCCAGCAGTTCGCCTAGCGCCACAGATACGCAGTATTTT. Its protein is CASSSPSATDTQYF.

This clone was counted once. The gene calls are TRBV29-1 and TRBJ2-7; 9 bases agree with TRBD1. The germline CDR1 and CDR2 sequences are SQVTM and ANQGSEA. The length of the CDR3 is 12 residues. V shed 7 bases and J 7 bases; nucleotides not matched to a gene: 8. The CDR3 region is CSARTGAGEQYF. The CDR3 DNA sequence: TGCAGCGCAAGGACAGGGGCGGGGGAGCAGTACTTC.

The chain links TRBV5-3 to TRBJ1-2; 7 bases fit TRBD1. TRBV5-3 is labeled an ORF, and its function is uncertain. Trimming cost V 8 bases and J 8 bases; bases outside gene matches: 3. The CDR3 consists of 10 residues. CDR3 loop: CASTGDGYTF. As DNA, the CDR3 is TGTGCCAGCACAGGGGACGGCTACACCTTC.

This sequence joins TRBV27 and TRBJ1-2; the match to TRBD1 covers 9 bases. The ends lost 6 bases at V and 5 bases at J; junction bases unmatched: 4. The CDR3 is 13 amino acids. Looked up from germline, CDR1 is MNHEY and CDR2 is SMNVEV (reference sequence). DNA for the CDR3: TGTGCCAGCAGCGGGACAGGGTTTTATGGCTACACCTTC. This translates into CASSGTGFYGYTF.

The chain recombines TRBV2 with TRBJ2-3, with D possibly matching TRBD2 (6 bases). CDR3 length equals 13 residues. The germline CDR1 and CDR2 sequences are SNHLY and FYNNEI. V lost 5 bases and J 4 bases, leaving 10 bases between the germline ends. DNA of the CDR3: TGTGCCAGCAGTCGGGACTCCCCAGATACGCAGTATTTT. Translating gives CASSRDSPDTQYF.

V usage is TRBV5-6 and J usage is TRBJ2-7; 9 bases map to TRBD1. V trimming: 6 bases; J trimming: 1 base; junction bases outside the gene matches: 2. The CDR3 is made up of 13 amino acids. The germline V gene encodes CDR1 SGHDT and CDR2 YYEEEE. The DNA of the CDR3 is TGTGCCAGCACGGGACAGGGATCCTACGAGCAGTACTTC. It codes for CASTGQGSYEQYF.

This clone was picked up one time. This chain connects TRBV19 to TRBJ1-2; D gene unclear. Deletions cut 5 bases from V and 4 bases from J, with 8 bases between. CDR3 length equals 12 residues. Germline V CDR1 and CDR2: LNHDA, SQIVND (reference sequence). CDR3 protein: CASSPGVYGYTF. CDR3 bases: TGTGCCAGTAGTCCAGGTGTCTATGGCTACACCTTC.

In this sample, this clone turned up a few times. This chain links TRBV11-2 with TRBJ2-7; D may be TRBD2 (5 bases). The CDR3 has 16 residues. The germline CDR1 and CDR2 sequences are SGHAT and FQNNGV. The V and J ends lost 7 bases and 1 base respectively, with 20 bases between them. CDR3 loop: CASTPGWSSRSYEQYF. DNA of the CDR3: TGTGCCAGCACCCCGGGGTGGTCTAGCCGGTCCTACGAGCAGTACTTC.

This clone showed up just a few times. V gene TRBV19 combines with J gene TRBJ1-3, with TRBD1 as a possible D gene (5 bases). The V gene lost 4 bases and the J gene lost 3 bases, with 7 bases spanning the gap. CDR1 and CDR2 from the germline V gene are LNHDA and SQIVND (reference sequence). This CDR3 region has 13 residues. The DNA of the CDR3 is TGTGCCAGTAGTACCGACAGTGGAAACACCATATATTTT. This translates into CASSTDSGNTIYF.

The chain joins TRBV7-9 to TRBJ2-1, with D possibly being TRBD2 (6 bases). The CDR3 runs to 16 residues. The germline V and J ends were trimmed by 0 bases and 2 bases, with 11 bases remaining between them. Germline CDR1 SEHNR, CDR2 FQNEAQ (reference sequence). CDR3 in DNA: TGTGCCAGCAGCTTAGCTGCCGGGGGAGCCTACAATGAGCAGTTCTTC. Protein sequence: CASSLAAGGAYNEQFF.

This sequence joins TRBV19 and TRBJ1-1; 7 nucleotides match TRBD1. V shed 5 bases and J 1 base; nucleotides not matched to a gene: 10. This CDR3 is 16 amino acids long. Germline lookup yields CDR1 LNHDA and CDR2 SQIVND (reference sequence). In DNA form, the CDR3 reads TGTGCCAGTAGTGCGCATCAGGACAGGCCGAACACTGAAGCTTTCTTT. Translation: CASSAHQDRPNTEAFF.

The V gene is TRBV28, the J gene TRBJ2-7; D is perhaps TRBD2 (5 bases). CDR1 and CDR2 from the germline V gene are MDHEN and SYDVKM. CDR3 length: 16 amino acids. V was shortened by 2 bases and J by 3 bases, with 17 bases between the two germline ends. The CDR3 nucleotides read TGTGCCAGCAGTTTAGTCGGTATAGGGAGACTCTACGAGCAGTACTTC. Translated: CASSLVGIGRLYEQYF.

The CDR3 sequence is CATSPGGDSGANVLTF. DNA for the CDR3: TGTGCCACCAGCCCCGGGGGTGACTCTGGGGCCAACGTCCTGACTTTC. V and J are TRBV15 and TRBJ2-6, with D possibly being TRBD2 (6 bases). Per germline, CDR1 LNHNV and CDR2 YYDKDF (reference sequence). The CDR3 has 16 residues. Trimming removed 5 bases at V and 0 bases at J, with 11 bases between.

This clone was found once. V usage is TRBV5-4 and J usage is TRBJ2-5; TRBD2 aligns across 12 bases. This CDR3 has 16 amino acids. CDR1 and CDR2 from the germline V gene are SGHNT and YYREEE (reference sequence). Germline trimming cut 4 bases from V and 1 base from J; bases unmatched to any gene: 5. CDR3 loop: CASSPGLAGTQETQYF. The CDR3 coding sequence is TGTGCCAGCAGCCCCGGACTAGCGGGAACCCAAGAGACCCAGTACTTC.